Presented here are 24 T cell receptor beta chains from one specimen sequenced in a study of cytomegalovirus exposure and HLA in healthy donors. Vbeta (60) and Jbeta (13) primers were used in the PCR. Repertoires were generated with immunoSEQ multiplex PCR, while TCRdb's copy carries only in-frame clones and drops some. This sample carries more than 95,000 clones, about 83% of them seen once, and the ten largest clones take 6% to 7.5%. The sequenced sample consisted of PBMCs. The receptors were sampled from a man between 18 and 29 years old in good health and CMV-seronegative.

This chain joins TRBV6-4 and TRBJ1-2; a possible D gene is TRBD1 (6 bases). V dropped 6 bases and J dropped 0 bases, with 17 bases sitting between them. CDR1 is MRHNA, CDR2 SNTAGT, per germline. The CDR3 sequence is 16 residues long. The CDR3 is CASSGSDSNPNYGYTF. CDR3 DNA sequence: TGTGCCAGCAGCGGATCGGACAGTAACCCTAACTATGGCTACACCTTC.

As DNA, the CDR3 is TGTGCCAGCAGTCCCAGCGGGAGTCCCGGGGAGCTGTTTTTT. Translated: CASSPSGSPGELFF. The gene calls are TRBV25-1 and TRBJ2-2; 8 positions agree with TRBD2. V was pared by 5 bases and J by 6 bases, with 5 bases of the junction left unmatched. Per the germline V gene, CDR1 is MGHDK and CDR2 is SYGVNS. The CDR3 totals 14 residues.

This clone was detected once. The chain recombines TRBV28 with TRBJ1-2; 7 bases line up with TRBD1. The CDR3 covers 15 residues. Germline V lookup: CDR1 MDHEN, CDR2 SYDVKM. V trimming: 5 bases; J trimming: 5 bases; junction bases outside the gene matches: 11. The CDR3 DNA is TGTGCCAGCAGTATACCGGGACAGCCACCATATGGCTACACCTTC. Amino acids: CASSIPGQPPYGYTF.

The rearrangement links TRBV7-3 to TRBJ2-2; 8 bases are a match to TRBD2. The V gene's germline CDR1 is SGHTA and CDR2 FQGTGA. Germline trimming cut 6 bases from V and 0 bases from J; bases unmatched to any gene: 6. This CDR3 is 16 amino acids long. CDR3 sequence reads: CASRSSAGANTGELFF. As DNA, the CDR3 is TGTGCCAGCAGGTCGTCAGCGGGAGCGAACACCGGGGAGCTGTTTTTT.

The chain links TRBV6-5 to TRBJ1-1; D possibly corresponds to TRBD1 (6 bases). Per the germline V gene, CDR1 is MNHEY and CDR2 is SVGAGI. V was cut by 6 bases and J by 6 bases, with 14 bases left in between. The CDR3 consists of 13 residues. As DNA, the CDR3 is TGTGCCAGCAGGACGACAGGTTACCCTGAAGCTTTCTTT. Its translation: CASRTTGYPEAFF.

The chain links TRBV11-3 to TRBJ2-2, with TRBD1 matching over 8 bases. The CDR3 loop spans 18 amino acids. Germline CDR1 SGHNT, CDR2 YENEEA. V shed 5 bases and J 1 base; nucleotides not matched to a gene: 12. The CDR3 DNA follows: TGTGCCAGCAGCCCCGACGGAATGGGACAGGTGAACACCGGGGAGCTGTTTTTT. Amino acid sequence: CASSPDGMGQVNTGELFF.

The chain has TRBV29-1 and TRBJ1-1, with unresolved D. Trimming left V 4 bases short and J 8 bases short, with 11 bases between. The CDR3 consists of 11 residues. Germline V gene data show CDR1 as SQVTM and CDR2 as ANQGSEA. The CDR3 sequence is CSVAWREEAFF. The CDR3 DNA reads TGCAGCGTTGCTTGGAGGGAAGAAGCTTTCTTT.

This clone showed up just once. The chain is built from TRBV4-2 and TRBJ1-2, with 8 bases matching TRBD1. Germline loops: CDR1 LGHNA, CDR2 YNFKEQ. The CDR3 consists of 16 residues. The V and J ends lost 6 bases and 0 bases, in that order; junction bases with no gene match: 9. As DNA, the CDR3 is TGTGCCAGCAGTCCTGAGTGGGGACAGGCTAACTATGGCTACACCTTC. Residues: CASSPEWGQANYGYTF.

This clone came up a few times. V gene TRBV14 combines with J gene TRBJ2-5, with D possibly matching TRBD2 (5 bases). The V end lost 5 bases, the J end lost 5 bases, and 21 bases lay between the germline ends. The CDR3 has 16 residues. Germline V gives CDR1 SGHDN, CDR2 FVKESK. DNA of the CDR3: TGTGCCAGCAGCAAGCGGACTCAATTGGGAACGGAGACCCAGTACTTC. As protein: CASSKRTQLGTETQYF.

The chain uses TRBV18 and TRBJ2-5; weak D call: TRBD1 (6 bases). CDR1 and CDR2 (germline): KGHSH, LQKENI. The CDR3 covers 15 residues. Trimming removed 6 bases from V and 5 bases from J, with 19 bases in between. DNA of the CDR3: TGTGCCAGCTCGGTCAGAGGGGCAGGGGCTGAGACCCAGTACTTC. Translated, it gives CASSVRGAGAETQYF. Using reference TRBV18 and TRBJ2-5 for the parts outside the CDR3, the full variable domain is NAGVMQNPRHLVRRRGQEARLRCSPMKGHSHVYWYRQLPEEGLKFMVYLQKENIIDESGMPKERFSAEFPKEGPSILRIQQVVRGDSAAYFCASSVRGAGAETQYFGPGTRLLVL.

The chain recombines TRBV5-4 with TRBJ2-7; 8 positions match TRBD2. This CDR3 region has 14 residues. Trimming removed 9 bases from V and 2 bases from J; junction bases left unmatched: 10. CDR1 SGHNT and CDR2 YYREEE come from the germline V gene (reference sequence). The CDR3 region has the DNA TGTGCCACCAGGGGCCGGGGGGGCCCCTACGAGCAGTACTTC. Translated: CATRGRGGPYEQYF.

J is TRBJ1-1 and V is TRBV29-1; TRBD1 matches at 7 bases. The CDR3 contains 12 residues. Germline values: CDR1 SQVTM, CDR2 ANQGSEA. The junction had 2 bases not matched to a gene; V was cut back by 7 bases and J by 0 bases. DNA of the CDR3: TGCAGCGCGGGACAGCTGAACACTGAAGCTTTCTTT. It encodes CSAGQLNTEAFF. Full variable domain (missing parts from reference TRBV29-1 and TRBJ1-1): SAVISQKPSRDICQRGTSLTIQCQVDSQVTMMFWYRQQPGQSLTLIATANQGSEATYESGFVIDKFPISRPNLTFSTLTVSNMSPEDSSIYLCSAGQLNTEAFFGQGTRLTVV.

This clone has only one observation. This chain connects TRBV6-5 to TRBJ2-7; 9 positions agree with TRBD2. The germline gives CDR1 MNHEY, CDR2 SVGAGI. CDR3 length: 14 amino acids. J lost 2 bases, V lost 2 bases, and 1 base had no gene match. The CDR3 sequence: CASSYLAGTYEQYF. DNA for the CDR3: TGTGCCAGCAGTTACCTAGCGGGGACCTACGAGCAGTACTTC.

This clone showed up just a few times. The rearrangement joins TRBV25-1 to TRBJ1-1; 7 bases agree with TRBD1. Germline CDR1 reads MGHDK; CDR2 reads SYGVNS. The J segment lost 3 bases and the V segment lost 6 bases, leaving 7 bases of the junction unmatched. There are 14 residues in the CDR3. The CDR3 here is CASRPTGRHTEAFF. CDR3 DNA sequence: TGTGCCAGCAGACCGACAGGGAGACACACTGAAGCTTTCTTT.

V is TRBV11-3 and J is TRBJ1-4; the D is unclear. The germline V gene encodes CDR1 SGHNT and CDR2 YENEEA. Trimming shortened V by 7 bases and J by 0 bases, and 9 bases separated the two germline ends. The CDR3 sequence is 14 residues long. Here the CDR3 DNA reads TGTGCCAGCAAATATTATGCAACTAATGAAAAACTGTTTTTT. Translating it yields CASKYYATNEKLFF.

This clone was observed a handful of times. The chain joins TRBV6-1 to TRBJ2-3; TRBD2 matches at 14 bases. This CDR3 spans 15 amino acids. V trimming: 4 bases; J trimming: 6 bases; junction bases outside the gene matches: 3. Looked up from germline, CDR1 is MNHNS and CDR2 is SASEGT. The chain's CDR3 is CASSVRTSGRDTQYF. The CDR3 DNA sequence: TGTGCCAGCAGTGTGAGGACTAGCGGGAGGGATACGCAGTATTTT.

V usage is TRBV28 and J usage is TRBJ1-2; D gene ambiguous. Trimming pared 7 bases from V and 0 bases from J, leaving 12 bases between. The CDR3 runs to 14 residues. In germline, CDR1 is MDHEN, CDR2 SYDVKM. As DNA, the CDR3 is TGTGCCAGCACCCTAGGCCGAGCTAACTATGGCTACACCTTC. Residues: CASTLGRANYGYTF.

This clone was observed a handful of times. Other DNA sequences in the same sample also yield this CDR3. This sequence joins TRBV29-1 and TRBJ1-2, with D hard to call. V was clipped by 0 bases and J by 8 bases, with 7 bases between them. The CDR3 loop spans 11 amino acids. The germline CDR1 and CDR2 sequences are SQVTM and ANQGSEA. In nucleotides, the CDR3 is TGCAGCGTTGAAGATACGCGGGGCTACACCTTC. Protein: CSVEDTRGYTF.

The chain employs TRBV7-9 and TRBJ2-2; D might be TRBD1 (6 bases). The CDR3 totals 16 residues. Germline V gives CDR1 SEHNR, CDR2 FQNEAQ (reference sequence). Trimming stripped 4 bases from V and 1 base from J, with 13 bases between. CDR3 bases: TGTGCCAGCAGCTCGCCTCCGGGACAGAACACCGGGGAGCTGTTTTTT. Protein sequence: CASSSPPGQNTGELFF.

CDR3 protein: CASKGQGSAGANVLTF. CDR3 DNA: TGTGCCAGTAAGGGACAGGGATCGGCTGGGGCCAACGTCCTGACTTTC. The J gene is TRBJ2-6, the V gene TRBV19; 9 bases map to TRBD1. The J segment lost 2 bases and the V segment lost 7 bases, leaving 6 bases of the junction unmatched. The CDR3 totals 16 residues. Per the germline V gene, CDR1 is LNHDA and CDR2 is SQIVND (reference sequence).

This chain connects TRBV11-2 to TRBJ1-1; 8 bases agree with TRBD1. V was pared by 2 bases and J by 1 base, with 6 bases of the junction left unmatched. Germline CDR1 is SGHAT and CDR2 is FQNNGV. This CDR3 is 16 amino acids long. The CDR3 sequence: CASSLPGQVKNTEAFF. The CDR3 DNA reads as TGTGCCAGCAGCTTACCGGGACAGGTCAAGAACACTGAAGCTTTCTTT.

The V and J genes are TRBV2 and TRBJ2-3; 10 bases align to TRBD2. The ends lost 6 bases at V and 2 bases at J; junction bases unmatched: 5. The CDR3 loop spans 15 amino acids. Per germline, CDR1 SNHLY and CDR2 FYNNEI. CDR3 bases: TGTGCCAGCAGGCCCGGACTAGCGGACACAGATACGCAGTATTTT. It codes for CASRPGLADTDTQYF. The full variable domain, its missing parts supplied by reference TRBV2 and TRBJ2-3, is EPEVTQTPSHQVTQMGQEVILRCVPISNHLYFYWYRQILGQKVEFLVSFYNNEISEKSEIFDDQFSVERPDGSNFTLKIRSTKLEDSAMYFCASRPGLADTDTQYFGPGTRLTVL.

The chain carries TRBV7-3 and TRBJ2-3, with D hard to call. Germline loops: CDR1 SGHTA, CDR2 FQGTGA. The CDR3 has 14 residues. V lost 5 bases and J 3 bases, leaving 12 bases between the germline ends. The CDR3 spells CASSPVTRTDTQYF. CDR3 DNA sequence: TGTGCCAGCAGCCCCGTAACGCGGACAGATACGCAGTATTTT.

The chain joins TRBV27 to TRBJ2-5; D may be TRBD1 (6 bases). The V gene lost 3 bases and the J gene lost 0 bases, with 8 bases spanning the gap. The CDR3 covers 14 residues. The germline gives CDR1 MNHEY, CDR2 SMNVEV (reference sequence). The DNA of the CDR3 is TGTGCCAGCAGTTTTACAGGGTACCAAGAGACCCAGTACTTC. It translates to CASSFTGYQETQYF.